This T cell receptor beta chain was obtained from a study of T cells in Graves' hyperthyroidism and ophthalmopathy (dated by TCRdb to the late 2010s). Broadly, across the study: To identify distinguishing TCR V-J signatures, a discovery cohort of roughly 100 patients was used, comprising 43 with Graves' ophthalmopathy and 57 with stable Graves' hyperthyroidism. The 85 to 100 discovery patients were randomly split 7:3 into training and test sets. The study also compared thyroid tissue and blood T-cell repertoires from about six Graves' hyperthyroidism patients. The paper describes TCR Vbeta CDR3 sequencing of around 140 peripheral blood samples, made up of about 40 ophthalmopathy patients, roughly 80 hyperthyroidism patients and some 17 progressor patients. Prospective prediction of ophthalmopathy was tested in an independent validation cohort of fewer than 20 hyperthyroidism patients and some 17 patients who later progressed to ophthalmopathy. Following sampling, methimazole starting at 30 mg daily was given to hyperthyroidism patients, and high-dose intravenous methylprednisolone was given to ophthalmopathy patients.

TCR beta CDR3 regions were amplified from RNA transcripts. A first-round RT-PCR of the TCR CDR3 used the HTBI primer set with the Qiagen OneStep RT-PCR kit. A second multiplex PCR round built the libraries, followed by size selection and purification. Libraries were sequenced paired-end with 100 bp reads on an Illumina HiSeq2000. Per the original workflow: SOAPnuke was used to process the raw data, throwing out any read that contained adapters or uncalled bases, had a mean Phred below 15, or lacked an exact constant-primer or identifier match. High-quality paired reads were merged using COPE v1.2.5, and each unique nucleotide sequence was defined as a clonotype. MiTCR v1.1 was used to align clonotypes to the IMGT TRBV, TRBD and TRBJ reference segments. Analysis was restricted to V-J combinations with a frequency above 0.0001, which covered 99.2% of repertoires. A TCS score was defined as the ratio of F50 (clonal expansion) to E x V (chaos), with BLOSUM62-based TCRdist applied between CDR3 peptides within each V-J. Welch's t-statistics and random forest reduced several hundred V-J features to roughly 13, which were used in a naive Bayes classifier (R e1071). The similarity between thyroid and blood repertoires was quantified using the Morisita-Horn index. TCRdb cleaned the public reads at Q25 with fastp, built clones with MiXCR and kept in-frame beta chains. Rows merge per CDR3 protein into single entries with the most common DNA and genes. These V and J calls derive from TCRdb rather than the authors' analysis. Across this sample there are about 98,000 distinct CDR3 sequences, with approximately 39% seen only once. In total, the top ten clones hold roughly a tenth of the sample.

V is pared back by 6 bases and J by 5 bases, with 13 bases lying between the germline termini. According to the germline V gene, CDR1 reads SQVTM and CDR2 reads ANQGSEA. There are 12 amino acids in the CDR3, from cysteine to phenylalanine inclusive. Only the CDR3 DNA stays, 36 bases, in frame from base 1. This clonotype was seen many times. Its antigen is currently not known. Base-call qualities are not available, and no considerably larger clone is one nucleotide away. Stable Graves' hyperthyroidism was defined as no progression to ophthalmopathy during 18 months of follow-up. Hyperthyroidism patients were newly diagnosed, had a disease duration of under 2 months, and were aged 18 to 65 years. The study excluded patients with uncontrolled infections, other autoimmune diseases, pregnancy or lactation. Clinical symptoms, serum thyroxine and TRAb, thyroid ultrasound, and orbital computed tomography formed the basis for the diagnoses. Trizol reagent was used to extract total RNA, and RNA quality was then checked on an Agilent 2100 Bioanalyzer.

Results the study describes overall, beyond this receptor: Blood samples also contained most of the expanded thyroid clonotypes (frequency above 0.001), which suggests that blood repertoires may reflect thyroid immune responses. A model built on a 13 V-J signature distinguished ophthalmopathy from stable hyperthyroidism, reaching over 85% sensitivity and around 81% specificity in cross-validation and 80%/75% in testing. In validation, the model predicted progression to ophthalmopathy a median of around 6.5 months before onset, with roughly 71% sensitivity and roughly 73% specificity. No statistical method was used to set the sample size in advance, and investigators knew the group allocation.

The sequence was collected from a woman aged 25-40 years with Graves' hyperthyroidism. The chain is encoded by TRBV29-1 joined to TRBJ1-1, with TRBD1 tentatively as D gene (6 bases match). The sample consisted of peripheral blood or thyroid tissue (not recorded which). The CDR3 corresponds to CSVYTGITEAFF. The DNA reads TGCAGCGTATACACAGGGATAACTGAAGCTTTCTTT.